The 18 T cell receptor beta chains listed next were all sequenced from one sample in a study of blood T cell repertoires in COVID-19. TCRdb's table, derived via immunoSEQ multiplex PCR, lists solely in-frame clones and lacks some. This sample has about 59,000 clones, with roughly 90% found just once. The sequenced sample consisted of peripheral blood. Receptors originate from an elderly man with acute or convalescent COVID-19.

The chain uses TRBV9 and TRBJ2-1; 10 nucleotides match TRBD1. The CDR3 consists of 15 residues. The J segment lost 7 bases and the V segment lost 4 bases, leaving 8 bases of the junction unmatched. Per germline, CDR1 SGDLS and CDR2 YYNGEE. The CDR3 region has the DNA TGTGCCAGCAGCCCCCGGGACAGGGGTTGGAATGAGCAGTTCTTC. Its protein product is CASSPRDRGWNEQFF.

Points on this clone: Other DNA variants within this sample encode the same CDR3. This chain links TRBV19 with TRBJ2-5, with D possibly matching TRBD1 (5 bases). Germline V CDR1 and CDR2: LNHDA, SQIVND (reference sequence). The V and J ends lost 5 bases and 5 bases respectively, with 12 bases between them. This CDR3 has 13 residues. The CDR3 protein is CASSWGRQETQYF. CDR3 in DNA: TGTGCCAGTAGTTGGGGAAGACAGGAGACCCAGTACTTC. Full variable domain (missing parts from reference TRBV19 and TRBJ2-5): DGGITQSPKYLFRKEGQNVTLSCEQNLNHDAMYWYRQDPGQGLRLIYYSQIVNDFQKGDIAEGYSVSREKKESFPLTVTSAQKNPTAFYLCASSWGRQETQYFGPGTRLLVL.

The chain combines TRBV6-6 with TRBJ2-7; D possibly corresponds to TRBD1 (5 bases). Per germline, CDR1 MNHNY and CDR2 SVGAGI (reference sequence). There are 12 residues in the CDR3. Trimming pared 3 bases from V and 4 bases from J, leaving 7 bases between. The CDR3 loop is CASSYTGYEQYF. The DNA for the CDR3 is TGTGCCAGCAGTTATACAGGATACGAGCAGTACTTC.

The rearrangement links TRBV6-2 or TRBV6-3 to TRBJ2-7; 9 bases fit TRBD1. The CDR3 has 14 amino acids. Germline-derived CDR1 and CDR2 are MNHEY and SVGEGT. Trimming removed 5 bases from V and 6 bases from J; junction bases left unmatched: 8. CDR3 DNA: TGTGCCAGCAGTAACGGACAGGGGCTAGGCGAGCAGTACTTC. This sequence encodes CASSNGQGLGEQYF.

V is TRBV18 and J is TRBJ1-4; possible D gene TRBD1, 5 bases. CDR1 KGHSH and CDR2 LQKENI come from the germline V gene. With 5 bases removed from V and 3 bases from J, the gap between germline ends came to 10 bases. The CDR3 covers 14 residues. The CDR3: CASSADRSNEKLFF. For the CDR3, the DNA is TGTGCCAGCTCAGCCGACAGATCTAATGAAAAACTGTTTTTT.

The rearrangement links TRBV5-1 to TRBJ1-4, with D perhaps TRBD1 (5 bases). The CDR3 runs to 15 residues. The germline CDR1 and CDR2 sequences are SGHRS and YFSETQ. V lost 4 bases, J lost 0 bases, and 10 bases lay in between. CDR3 bases: TGCGCCAGCAGCCTCGACAGCGCAACTAATGAAAAACTGTTTTTT. As protein: CASSLDSATNEKLFF. Together with reference TRBV5-1 and TRBJ1-4, the CDR3 gives the full variable domain: KAGVTQTPRYLIKTRGQQVTLSCSPISGHRSVSWYQQTPGQGLQFLFEYFSETQRNKGNFPGRFSGRQFSNSRSEMNVSTLELGDSALYLCASSLDSATNEKLFFGSGTQLSVL.

V is TRBV2 and J is TRBJ2-2; D possibly corresponds to TRBD1 (5 bases). With 6 bases removed from V and 5 bases from J, the gap between germline ends came to 28 bases. Germline lookup yields CDR1 SNHLY and CDR2 FYNNEI. This CDR3 is built from 19 residues. CDR3 DNA sequence: TGTGCCAGCAGCGAAACCCGAGCCGCAGGGCATTCGGGTACCGGGGAGCTGTTTTTT. It codes for CASSETRAAGHSGTGELFF.

The V and J genes are TRBV18 and TRBJ2-7; D not resolved. The length of the CDR3 is 15 residues. V lost 0 bases to trimming and J lost 2 bases, with 11 bases between them. CDR1 is KGHSH and CDR2 is LQKENI in the germline V gene. The CDR3 loop is CASSPPSRGAYEQYF. CDR3 sequence (DNA): TGTGCCAGCTCACCACCGTCTAGAGGCGCCTACGAGCAGTACTTC.

V gene TRBV30 combines with J gene TRBJ1-5; no reliable D call. Germline values: CDR1 GTSNPN, CDR2 SVGIG (reference sequence). The V and J ends lost 1 base and 9 bases respectively, with 10 bases between them. The CDR3 length is 12 residues. The DNA of the CDR3 is TGTGCCTGGAGTGCCAACGAGGGGCCCCAGCATTTT. Its translation: CAWSANEGPQHF.

V usage is TRBV7-9 and J usage is TRBJ2-7; D remains unclear. CDR3 length equals 11 residues. The germline V gene encodes CDR1 SEHNR and CDR2 FQNEAQ (reference sequence). V gave up 8 bases and J gave up 0 bases, with 5 bases separating them. The CDR3 region is CASGSSYEQYF. CDR3 DNA sequence: TGTGCCAGCGGTAGCTCCTACGAGCAGTACTTC.

The chain couples TRBV20-1 to TRBJ1-5, with D possibly TRBD1 on 6 matching bases. CDR1 is DFQATT and CDR2 is SNEGSKA in the germline V gene (reference sequence). The CDR3 has 15 residues. Between the trimmed V and J ends, which lost 3 bases and 6 bases, there was a span of 18 bases. The DNA for the CDR3 is TGCAGTGCTAGTACGATCGGGAGGGGGATTCAGCCCCAGCATTTT. The encoded protein is CSASTIGRGIQPQHF.

A few counts support this clone. V usage is TRBV20-1 and J usage is TRBJ2-5, with D unresolved. Per germline, CDR1 DFQATT and CDR2 SNEGSKA (reference sequence). The CDR3 has 11 amino acids. Deletions cut 5 bases from V and 3 bases from J, with 7 bases between. The CDR3, as DNA: TGCAGTGCTGGCACAAAAGAGACCCAGTACTTC. This encodes CSAGTKETQYF.

The chain is built from TRBV30 and TRBJ2-3; 7 bases align to TRBD2. Trimming took 0 bases from V and 2 from J; bases not matched to a gene: 5. The CDR3 is made up of 15 amino acids. The germline V gene has CDR1 GTSNPN and CDR2 SVGIG (reference sequence). The CDR3 coding sequence is TGTGCCTGGAGTGTAAGCGGGGTGCCCACAGATACGCAGTATTTT. Amino acid sequence: CAWSVSGVPTDTQYF. The complete variable domain, with remaining parts taken from reference TRBV30 and TRBJ2-3, reads SQTIHQWPATLVQPVGSPLSLECTVEGTSNPNLYWYRQAAGRGLQLLFYSVGIGQISSEVPQNLSASRPQDRQFILSSKKLLLSDSGFYLCAWSVSGVPTDTQYFGPGTRLTVL.

The V call is TRBV7-9, the J call TRBJ2-5; tentative D call: TRBD2 (5 bases). Germline lookup yields CDR1 SEHNR and CDR2 FQNEAQ (reference sequence). The CDR3 spans 9 residues. V gave up 11 bases and J gave up 5 bases, with 6 bases separating them. DNA of the CDR3: TGTGCCGGCGGGGAGACCCAGTACTTC. It yields the protein CAGGETQYF.

The chain recombines TRBV19 with TRBJ2-7, with 8 bases matching TRBD1. The CDR3 runs 12 residues. After removal of 6 bases from V and 6 bases from J, the junction contained 4 bases not matched to a gene. CDR1 LNHDA and CDR2 SQIVND come from the germline V gene (reference sequence). Here the CDR3 reads CASSADRVEQYF. The CDR3 nucleotides read TGTGCCAGTAGCGCGGACAGGGTCGAGCAGTACTTC.

This clone was seen only once. V is TRBV5-4 and J is TRBJ1-1; D not resolved. The CDR3 totals 13 residues. Germline V lookup: CDR1 SGHNT, CDR2 YYREEE (reference sequence). The ends were cut back, 5 bases at V and 2 bases at J, with 10 bases in the middle. CDR3 sequence: CASRGGANTEAFF. CDR3 bases: TGTGCCAGCAGAGGCGGCGCAAACACTGAAGCTTTCTTT.

V usage is TRBV7-3 and J usage is TRBJ2-5, with a weak D call TRBD2 (6 bases). This CDR3 comprises 14 residues. The ends were cut back, 2 bases at V and 7 bases at J, with 14 bases in the middle. Per the germline V gene, CDR1 is SGHTA and CDR2 is FQGTGA. CDR3 protein: CASSLGETGGTQYF. For the CDR3, the DNA is TGTGCCAGCAGCTTAGGGGAGACCGGGGGGACCCAGTACTTC.

The sample holds one count of this clone. This rearrangement joins TRBV28 to TRBJ1-5; 8 nucleotides align to TRBD1. The CDR3 runs to 15 residues. From germline, CDR1 is MDHEN and CDR2 SYDVKM. The trim removed 5 bases at V and 3 bases at J, leaving 6 bases unmatched. CDR3 DNA: TGTGCCAGCAGTACCAGGGGGCCCTACAATCAGCCCCAGCATTTT. As protein: CASSTRGPYNQPQHF.